Presented here are 23 T cell receptor beta chains from one specimen sequenced in a study of beta chain features in type 1 diabetes. Every isolated RNA sample was fully reverse transcribed, so sequencing captured expressed TCRB transcripts. Some clones are missing from TCRdb's copy, which holds only in-frame ones; the method was immunoSEQ multiplex PCR. Of more than 300,000 clones detected, about 12% appear once; the ten largest clones hold around 0.02%. Sequences were obtained from naive CD4+ T cells from blood. These receptors were collected from a man between 18 and 29 years old in good health.

The chain has TRBV4-3 and TRBJ2-7; D possibly corresponds to TRBD1 (7 bases). This CDR3 spans 15 amino acids. Germline values: CDR1 LGHNA, CDR2 YSLEER. V lost 1 base, J lost 2 bases, and 12 bases lay in between. The CDR3 reads CASSQGGTVAYEQYF. The CDR3 nucleotides read TGCGCCAGCAGCCAAGGCGGGACAGTCGCCTACGAGCAGTACTTC.

This clone appeared a few times. The gene calls are TRBV7-9 and TRBJ1-1; D gene uncertain. Per the germline V gene, CDR1 is SEHNR and CDR2 is FQNEAQ (reference sequence). Trimming cost V 5 bases and J 0 bases, with 10 bases left between them. The CDR3 spans 14 residues. The CDR3 spells CASSPQVMNTEAFF. The DNA for the CDR3 is TGTGCCAGCAGCCCCCAGGTTATGAACACTGAAGCTTTCTTT.

The gene calls are TRBV7-9 and TRBJ1-1, with D perhaps TRBD1 (5 bases). V was clipped by 1 base and J by 5 bases, with 8 bases between them. The V gene's germline CDR1 is SEHNR and CDR2 FQNEAQ (reference sequence). The CDR3 has 13 residues. DNA for the CDR3: TGTGCCAGCAGCTTAGAGACAGCTACTGAAGCTTTCTTT. Its translation: CASSLETATEAFF.

The chain carries TRBV19 and TRBJ2-7; D ambiguous. Germline CDR1 reads LNHDA; CDR2 reads SQIVND (reference sequence). V shed 5 bases and J shed 5 bases, with 13 bases lying between them. This CDR3 is 13 amino acids long. The CDR3, as DNA: TGTGCCAGTAGTCTTGCTATCCCGGACGAGCAGTACTTC. Translation: CASSLAIPDEQYF.

The rearrangement links TRBV19 to TRBJ2-1; 8 nucleotides agree with TRBD1. Trimming cost V 4 bases and J 10 bases; bases outside gene matches: 6. Germline CDR1 LNHDA, CDR2 SQIVND (reference sequence). This CDR3 is built from 13 residues. CDR3 loop: CASSTPRDREQFF. The DNA of the CDR3 is TGTGCCAGTAGTACTCCCCGGGACAGGGAGCAGTTCTTC.

In this sample, this clone turned up a few times. Here the CDR3 reads CASSDVSGTKGTDTQYF. The CDR3 DNA is TGTGCCAGCAGTGACGTATCCGGGACTAAAGGCACAGATACGCAGTATTTT. The V and J genes are TRBV6-1 and TRBJ2-3, with 7 bases aligning to TRBD2. The ends lost 3 bases at V and 1 base at J; junction bases unmatched: 10. CDR3 length equals 17 residues. Germline V lookup: CDR1 MNHNS, CDR2 SASEGT.

The DNA of the CDR3 is TGCGCCAGCAGCTTGGATCCAGGGGGTGGCGATCAGCCCCAGCATTTT. Translating it yields CASSLDPGGGDQPQHF. V and J are TRBV5-1 and TRBJ1-5, with 7 bases lining up with TRBD1. This CDR3 has 16 amino acids. Germline V CDR1 and CDR2: SGHRS, YFSETQ. The ends lost 0 bases at V and 5 bases at J; junction bases unmatched: 8.

This chain uses TRBV30 with TRBJ2-1; TRBD2 matches 8 bases. V dropped 3 bases and J dropped 11; count of bases not matched to a gene: 9. Germline V gene lookup returns CDR1 GTSNPN and CDR2 SVGIG (reference sequence). The CDR3 runs 13 residues. The CDR3 DNA sequence: TGTGCCTGGAGGCAGAATAGCGGGGCACAGCAGTTCTTC. It is translated as CAWRQNSGAQQFF.

This clone was counted only a few times. The V call is TRBV6-5, the J call TRBJ2-7, with no clear D. This CDR3 contains 14 residues. V lost 6 bases to trimming and J lost 2 bases, with 14 bases between them. From germline, CDR1 is MNHEY and CDR2 SVGAGI. The CDR3: CASRKTYQAYEQYF. The CDR3 DNA follows: TGTGCCAGCAGAAAGACATACCAGGCCTACGAGCAGTACTTC.

This clone has a handful of counts. The CDR3 protein is CASSLRQRASTDTQYF. The CDR3 coding sequence is TGTGCCAGCAGCTTACGGCAGCGGGCGAGCACAGATACGCAGTATTTT. V gene TRBV7-2 combines with J gene TRBJ2-3, with D perhaps matching TRBD2 (6 bases). The germline V gene encodes CDR1 SGHTA and CDR2 FQGNSA. This CDR3 has 16 residues. V was clipped by 2 bases and J by 0 bases, with 12 bases between them.

V and J are TRBV30 and TRBJ2-1; no reliable D call. Per germline, CDR1 GTSNPN and CDR2 SVGIG (reference sequence). The germline V and J ends were trimmed by 2 bases and 10 bases, with 9 bases remaining between them. The CDR3 runs to 11 residues. CDR3 in amino acids: CAWSSVREQFF. The CDR3 nucleotides are TGTGCCTGGAGTAGTGTTCGGGAGCAGTTCTTC.

The gene calls are TRBV9 and TRBJ2-2; D may be TRBD2 (6 bases). Trimming removed 0 bases from V and 1 base from J, with 10 bases in between. Germline V gene data show CDR1 as SGDLS and CDR2 as YYNGEE. CDR3 length: 16 amino acids. CDR3 loop: CASSVGPAGNTGELFF. Written as DNA, the CDR3 is TGTGCCAGCAGCGTAGGTCCAGCGGGGAACACCGGGGAGCTGTTTTTT.

The CDR3 sequence is CASRDTSGANVLTF. For the CDR3, the DNA is TGTGCCAGCAGGGACACCTCTGGGGCCAACGTCCTGACTTTC. This chain links TRBV5-6 with TRBJ2-6; D perhaps matches TRBD1 (5 bases). The CDR3 totals 14 residues. Trimming removed 5 bases at V and 0 bases at J, with 6 bases between. Looked up from germline, CDR1 is SGHDT and CDR2 is YYEEEE.

The chain recombines TRBV29-1 with TRBJ2-7; 7 bases align to TRBD1. This CDR3 spans 13 amino acids. The junction had 9 bases not matched to a gene; V was cut back by 7 bases and J by 3 bases. Germline V gives CDR1 SQVTM, CDR2 ANQGSEA. The CDR3 nucleotides read TGCAGCGCTTCCGGGACAGAAATCTACGAGCAGTACTTC. This encodes CSASGTEIYEQYF.

This clone was counted a few times. The chain joins TRBV7-2 to TRBJ1-1, with D possibly TRBD1 on 5 matching bases. V gave up 5 bases and J gave up 3 bases, with 13 bases separating them. Per the germline V gene, CDR1 is SGHTA and CDR2 is FQGNSA. The CDR3 is made up of 14 amino acids. The CDR3 DNA follows: TGTGCCAGCAGCCGTACGGGGGTGGACACTGAAGCTTTCTTT. This sequence encodes CASSRTGVDTEAFF. The full variable domain, in which reference TRBV7-2 and TRBJ1-1 provide the parts outside the CDR3, is GAGVSQSPSNKVTEKGKDVELRCDPISGHTALYWYRQSLGQGLEFLIYFQGNSAPDKSGLPSDRFSAERTGGSVSTLTIQRTQQEDSAVYLCASSRTGVDTEAFFGQGTRLTVV.

The chain combines TRBV7-2 with TRBJ2-7; the D gene is possibly TRBD2 (5 bases). Germline-derived CDR1 and CDR2 are SGHTA and FQGNSA. V was pared by 1 base and J by 7 bases, with 8 bases between. This CDR3 comprises 12 residues. CDR3 bases: TGTGCCAGCAGCTTAGTCGGGGAGGAGCAGTACTTC. This sequence encodes CASSLVGEEQYF.

This clone has only a few counts. The chain joins TRBV14 to TRBJ2-7; D unresolved. The V gene's germline CDR1 is SGHDN and CDR2 FVKESK. Trimming cost V 0 bases and J 4 bases, with 7 bases left between them. The CDR3 is made up of 13 amino acids. CDR3 sequence reads: CASSQDLRYEQYF. CDR3 bases: TGTGCCAGCAGCCAAGATCTCAGATACGAGCAGTACTTC. Supplemented by reference TRBV14 and TRBJ2-7, the full variable domain reads EAGVTQFPSHSVIEKGQTVTLRCDPISGHDNLYWYRRVMGKEIKFLLHFVKESKQDESGMPNNRFLAERTGGTYSTLKVQPAELEDSGVYFCASSQDLRYEQYFGPGTRLTVT.

DNA for the CDR3: TGTGCCTGGAGCCCAGGGACAGCGAATCAGCCCCAGCATTTT. It encodes CAWSPGTANQPQHF. This chain links TRBV30 with TRBJ1-5; 7 bases map to TRBD1. CDR1 and CDR2 from the germline V gene are GTSNPN and SVGIG (reference sequence). This CDR3 contains 14 residues. The V segment lost 3 bases and the J segment 4 bases; nucleotides outside the gene matches: 6.

This clone turned up a few times. This chain joins TRBV19 and TRBJ2-6, with 8 bases lining up with TRBD2. The CDR3 runs 16 residues. Germline CDR1 LNHDA, CDR2 SQIVND (reference sequence). The J segment lost 2 bases and the V segment lost 1 base, leaving 1 base of the junction unmatched. The CDR3 reads CASSIVGGAGANVLTF. Here the CDR3 DNA reads TGTGCCAGTAGTATAGTCGGGGGGGCTGGGGCCAACGTCCTGACTTTC.

This clone was detected only a few times. The CDR3, as DNA: TGTGCCAGCAGCCTCACTTTGCGGGGGACAGATACGCAGTATTTT. Amino acid sequence: CASSLTLRGTDTQYF. The gene calls are TRBV16 and TRBJ2-3; TRBD2 agrees at 7 bases. CDR1 is KGHSY, CDR2 FQNENV, per germline. The CDR3 extends over 15 amino acids. The junction had 7 bases not matched to a gene; V was cut back by 4 bases and J by 3 bases.

For the CDR3, the DNA is TGCGCCAGCAGCCGGCTAAGGGGGGAGACCCAGTACTTC. It translates to CASSRLRGETQYF. The chain carries TRBV4-3 and TRBJ2-5; possibly TRBD1 for D (6 bases). V lost 4 bases and J lost 5, with 11 bases in between. The CDR3 has 13 residues. Germline assignment: CDR1 LGHNA and CDR2 YSLEER.

J is TRBJ1-2 and V is TRBV6-6; the match to TRBD1 covers 7 bases. J gave up 4 bases and V 1 base, and 3 bases lay outside the gene matches. This CDR3 comprises 14 residues. Germline loops: CDR1 MNHNY, CDR2 SVGAGI (reference sequence). Written as DNA, the CDR3 is TGTGCCAGCAGTTACTTAGGGGGCGGCTATGGCTACACCTTC. Translated: CASSYLGGGYGYTF.

This clone was detected only a few times. This chain uses TRBV14 with TRBJ2-2, with 9 bases aligning to TRBD1. The germline V gene encodes CDR1 SGHDN and CDR2 FVKESK. V was clipped by 5 bases and J by 6 bases; unmatched bases: 7. CDR3 length: 15 residues. The CDR3 is CASSTHRGQAGELFF. The CDR3 nucleotides are TGTGCCAGCAGCACCCACAGGGGGCAGGCCGGGGAGCTGTTTTTT.